A single sample is the source of the 18 T cell receptor beta chains below, sequenced in a study of cytomegalovirus exposure and HLA in healthy donors. PCR primers comprised 60 Vbeta and 13 Jbeta primers. Data came from immunoSEQ multiplex PCR; TCRdb stores just in-frame clones and leaves some out. The table records 150,000 to 200,000 clones, 80% to 85% of them present only once. Sequencing used PBMCs. The source is a man aged 50 or older in good health and CMV-seronegative.

V usage is TRBV9 and J usage is TRBJ1-2, with 10 bases fitting TRBD1. Germline V gives CDR1 SGDLS, CDR2 YYNGEE. J was trimmed by 2 bases and V by 3 bases; bases with no gene match: 7. The CDR3 covers 16 residues. CDR3 in DNA: TGTGCCAGCAGCGCGCTGACAGGGGGCGAGAACTATGGCTACACCTTC. As protein: CASSALTGGENYGYTF.

The chain has TRBV11-2 and TRBJ2-7; D not certain. CDR1 is SGHAT and CDR2 is FQNNGV in the germline V gene. V lost 1 base, J lost 1 base, and 11 bases lay in between. This CDR3 contains 15 residues. CDR3 sequence: CASSLGQILSYEQYF. The DNA for the CDR3 is TGTGCCAGCAGCTTAGGCCAGATTTTGTCCTACGAGCAGTACTTC.

The chain combines TRBV19 with TRBJ1-1, with 7 positions matching TRBD1. Germline V gene lookup returns CDR1 LNHDA and CDR2 SQIVND (reference sequence). This CDR3 is 14 amino acids long. Germline trimming cut 6 bases from V and 3 bases from J; bases unmatched to any gene: 7. The CDR3 loop is CASRAGGSHTEAFF. Here the CDR3 DNA reads TGTGCCAGTAGGGCAGGGGGGTCTCACACTGAAGCTTTCTTT.

V and J are TRBV7-6 and TRBJ2-7; no clear D. Germline lookup yields CDR1 SGHVS and CDR2 FNYEAQ. The ends were cut back, 2 bases at V and 3 bases at J, with 14 bases in the middle. CDR3 length: 15 residues. CDR3 nucleotide sequence: TGTGCCAGCAGCTTAACGACACCTAACTTCTACGAGCAGTACTTC. Its translation is CASSLTTPNFYEQYF.

This clone was observed a single time. The CDR3 loop reads CASSYSRYNSPLHF. In DNA form, the CDR3 reads TGTGCCAGCAGTTACTCGCGGTATAATTCACCCCTCCACTTT. The V gene is TRBV6-6, the J gene TRBJ1-6; D ambiguous. The CDR3 spans 14 residues. Trimming removed 0 bases from V and 4 bases from J, with 4 bases in between. The V gene's germline CDR1 is MNHNY and CDR2 SVGAGI (reference sequence).

This clone showed up just a few times. This rearrangement joins TRBV19 to TRBJ1-1; maybe TRBD1 (6 bases). Trimming removed 6 bases at V and 5 bases at J, with 13 bases between. The CDR3 totals 13 residues. Germline loops: CDR1 LNHDA, CDR2 SQIVND (reference sequence). This CDR3 reads CASSSGQRTEAFF. DNA of the CDR3: TGTGCCAGTAGCTCTGGACAGAGAACTGAAGCTTTCTTT.

The gene calls are TRBV11-1 and TRBJ2-2; the D is unclear. Germline CDR1 and CDR2: SGHAT and FQDESV (reference sequence). Trimming cost V 2 bases and J 2 bases, with 9 bases left between them. This CDR3 comprises 15 residues. Here the CDR3 DNA reads TGTGCCAGCAGCTTACAGCGTTCCAACACCGGGGAGCTGTTTTTT. Translation gives CASSLQRSNTGELFF.

The chain joins TRBV19 to TRBJ1-2, with D maybe TRBD1 (6 bases). Germline CDR1 reads LNHDA; CDR2 reads SQIVND (reference sequence). The CDR3 has 13 residues. Deletions cut 5 bases from V and 4 bases from J, with 11 bases between. The CDR3 reads CASSDRKAYGYTF. For the CDR3, the DNA is TGTGCCAGTAGTGACAGGAAGGCCTATGGCTACACCTTC.

The genes are TRBV9 and TRBJ2-3, with a possible D match to TRBD2 (5 bases). V was trimmed by 4 bases and J by 5 bases, leaving 11 bases between them. The CDR3 contains 13 residues. Looked up from germline, CDR1 is SGDLS and CDR2 is YYNGEE. The CDR3 reads CASSWRAGDTQYF. The CDR3 nucleotides read TGTGCCAGCAGCTGGCGGGCGGGAGATACGCAGTATTTT. The whole variable domain, remainder taken from reference TRBV9 and TRBJ2-3, is DSGVTQTPKHLITATGQRVTLRCSPRSGDLSVYWYQQSLDQGLQFLIQYYNGEERAKGNILERFSAQQFPDLHSELNLSSLELGDSALYFCASSWRAGDTQYFGPGTRLTVL.

CDR3 sequence: CASSVGGGQGNTIYF. The CDR3 DNA reads TGTGCCAGCAGCGTAGGGGGGGGCCAAGGAAACACCATATATTTT. The rearrangement joins TRBV9 to TRBJ1-3, with a possible D match to TRBD1 (6 bases). The CDR3 runs to 15 residues. V dropped 0 bases and J dropped 4 bases, with 11 bases sitting between them. Germline assignment: CDR1 SGDLS and CDR2 YYNGEE.

The chain carries TRBV10-1 and TRBJ2-3; 8 positions agree with TRBD1. This CDR3 is 17 amino acids long. Trimming removed 2 bases from V and 1 base from J; junction bases left unmatched: 8. In germline, CDR1 is WNHNN, CDR2 SYGVQD (reference sequence). In nucleotides, the CDR3 is TGCGCCAGCAGTGAGATCCGGACAGGGATGGGCACAGATACGCAGTATTTT. Amino acid sequence: CASSEIRTGMGTDTQYF.

The chain is built from TRBV19 and TRBJ1-1; the D is unclear. In germline, CDR1 is LNHDA, CDR2 SQIVND (reference sequence). Trimming stripped 5 bases from V and 0 bases from J, with 13 bases between. The CDR3 has 15 amino acids. The CDR3 protein is CASSLQTPMNTEAFF. CDR3 nucleotides: TGTGCCAGTAGTCTACAGACACCCATGAACACTGAAGCTTTCTTT.

This clone was counted between two and nine times. The gene calls are TRBV6-1 and TRBJ1-4; no definite D call. The CDR3 contains 13 residues. The germline CDR1 and CDR2 sequences are MNHNS and SASEGT. Trimming left V 10 bases short and J 0 bases short, with 9 bases between. The CDR3 loop reads CAINLTTNEKLFF. The CDR3 DNA reads as TGTGCCATAAACCTAACAACTAATGAAAAACTGTTTTTT.

V usage is TRBV30 and J usage is TRBJ1-1, with 7 bases lining up with TRBD1. The V gene's germline CDR1 is GTSNPN and CDR2 SVGIG (reference sequence). The CDR3 extends over 12 amino acids. Trimming at V came to 3 bases and at J to 3 bases, leaving 1 base not matched to a gene. In DNA, the CDR3 is TGTGCCTGGAGCACAGGGGACACTGAAGCTTTCTTT. Its translation: CAWSTGDTEAFF.

The rearrangement uses TRBV6-5 and TRBJ1-1; 8 bases map to TRBD1. Germline CDR1 is MNHEY and CDR2 is SVGAGI. The CDR3 totals 15 residues. The V and J ends lost 5 bases and 5 bases, in that order; junction bases with no gene match: 10. CDR3 in amino acids: CASSRTQGVRTEAFF. CDR3 sequence (DNA): TGTGCCAGCAGTAGAACACAGGGGGTGAGGACTGAAGCTTTCTTT.

The rearrangement uses TRBV19 and TRBJ2-3; D ambiguous. This CDR3 is built from 14 residues. Trimming shortened V by 0 bases and J by 8 bases, and 12 bases separated the two germline ends. The germline CDR1 and CDR2 sequences are LNHDA and SQIVND (reference sequence). CDR3: CASSIDLTVSTQYF. As DNA, the CDR3 is TGTGCCAGTAGTATAGATCTCACAGTATCTACGCAGTATTTT.

The V gene is TRBV18, the J gene TRBJ1-5; D possibly corresponds to TRBD1 (5 bases). The CDR3 length is 16 residues. The V gene's germline CDR1 is KGHSH and CDR2 LQKENI. Trimming took off 2 bases at V and 0 bases at J, with 11 bases between the two ends. The CDR3 spells CASSPTAGNSNQPQHF. The DNA of the CDR3 is TGTGCCAGCTCACCAACGGCAGGGAATAGCAATCAGCCCCAGCATTTT.

The chain couples TRBV5-1 to TRBJ2-2, with D possibly TRBD1 on 5 matching bases. The germline gives CDR1 SGHRS, CDR2 YFSETQ. V lost 2 bases, J lost 1 base, and 12 bases lay in between. CDR3 size: 16 residues. CDR3 sequence reads: CASSFTTGQNTGELFF. For the CDR3, the DNA is TGCGCCAGCAGCTTCACGACCGGACAGAACACCGGGGAGCTGTTTTTT. Full variable domain (remainder filled in from reference TRBV5-1 and TRBJ2-2): KAGVTQTPRYLIKTRGQQVTLSCSPISGHRSVSWYQQTPGQGLQFLFEYFSETQRNKGNFPGRFSGRQFSNSRSEMNVSTLELGDSALYLCASSFTTGQNTGELFFGEGSRLTVL.